The 20 T cell receptor beta chains given below trace back to one sample, sequenced in a study of shared clonotypes between healthy human individuals. Assay: immunoSEQ multiplex PCR; the TCRdb copy retains only in-frame clones and omits some. This table has fewer than 850,000 clones, about two thirds appearing once. The material sequenced was memory CD4+ T cells sorted from blood. Subset given: CD45RA-negative fraction. These TCRs come from a woman younger than 45 in good health.

Turning to this clone: The junction does not match germline at one end; this may be a read error. This chain uses TRBV7-2 with TRBJ2-7, with TRBD1 matching 8 bases. Germline V gene sequence: CDR1 SGHTA, CDR2 FQGNSA. The CDR3 spans 16 residues. The CDR3 here is CASSLASGTGWNEQYF. In DNA, the CDR3 is TGTGCCAGCAGCCTAGCCTCCGGGACAGGATGGAACGAGCAGTACTTC.

This clone has only a few counts. The chain has TRBV29-1 and TRBJ1-3; D is perhaps TRBD1 (6 bases). Germline CDR1 and CDR2: SQVTM and ANQGSEA. There are 14 residues in the CDR3. V was pared by 4 bases and J by 0 bases, with 10 bases between. The CDR3 DNA reads TGCAGCGTTGGAGGACAGAACTCTGGAAACACCATATATTTT. Its translation is CSVGGQNSGNTIYF.

The rearrangement links TRBV2 to TRBJ2-6; TRBD2 is a possible D gene (5 bases). V lost 3 bases and J lost 0, with 12 bases in between. Germline loops: CDR1 SNHLY, CDR2 FYNNEI. The CDR3 runs to 17 residues. This CDR3 reads CASSETTSSSGANVLTF. In DNA form, the CDR3 reads TGTGCCAGCAGTGAGACAACTAGTTCCTCTGGGGCCAACGTCCTGACTTTC.

The chain links TRBV6-1 to TRBJ1-2; D is undetermined. The germline V gene encodes CDR1 MNHNS and CDR2 SASEGT. The CDR3 runs to 14 residues. V was pared by 2 bases and J by 4 bases, with 11 bases between. CDR3 sequence reads: CASSEPYKLYGYTF. The CDR3 DNA is TGTGCCAGCAGTGAACCTTACAAGCTCTATGGCTACACCTTC.

This clone showed up just once. V gene TRBV2 combines with J gene TRBJ2-3, with TRBD2 matching over 12 bases. The trim removed 9 bases at V and 4 bases at J, leaving 5 bases unmatched. CDR3 size: 14 residues. Germline V gene sequence: CDR1 SNHLY, CDR2 FYNNEI. This CDR3 reads CASSGTSGSDTQYF. The CDR3 DNA follows: TGTGCCAGTTCCGGGACTAGCGGGTCAGATACGCAGTATTTT.

This clone appeared a few times. This chain uses TRBV7-9 with TRBJ1-1, with 7 bases lining up with TRBD1. The CDR3 runs 16 residues. Unmatched junction bases numbered 9, after V lost 5 bases and J lost 0 bases. Germline loops: CDR1 SEHNR, CDR2 FQNEAQ (reference sequence). The CDR3: CASSHDVGQMNTEAFF. For the CDR3, the DNA is TGTGCCAGCAGCCACGACGTGGGACAGATGAACACTGAAGCTTTCTTT.

A single count supports this clone. The chain combines TRBV7-8 with TRBJ2-7; 8 bases are shared with TRBD1. Looked up from germline, CDR1 is SGHVS and CDR2 is FQNEAQ. V gave up 7 bases and J gave up 5 bases; unmatched junction bases: 10. The CDR3 has 14 residues. CDR3 residues: CASTVRTGWHEQYF. CDR3 nucleotides: TGTGCCAGCACCGTACGGACAGGGTGGCACGAGCAGTACTTC.

In its sample, this clone was seen a few times. The chain carries TRBV9 and TRBJ1-1; no reliable D call. The CDR3 totals 14 residues. The V and J ends lost 1 base and 2 bases respectively, with 9 bases between them. The germline CDR1 and CDR2 sequences are SGDLS and YYNGEE. CDR3 residues: CASSVMGSNTEAFF. In nucleotides, the CDR3 is TGTGCCAGCAGCGTAATGGGGTCTAACACTGAAGCTTTCTTT.

This chain joins TRBV11-3 and TRBJ2-3; TRBD2 matches at 10 bases. The CDR3 runs 16 residues. Germline CDR1 reads SGHNT; CDR2 reads YENEEA. J gave up 7 bases and V 4 bases, and 11 bases lay outside the gene matches. The CDR3 sequence is CASSSVQAGGGNTQYF. CDR3 sequence (DNA): TGTGCCAGCAGCTCCGTGCAAGCGGGAGGGGGAAATACGCAGTATTTT.

In its sample, this clone was seen once. The chain uses TRBV29-1 and TRBJ2-3; 8 positions match TRBD2. With 4 bases clipped from V and 0 bases from J, the junction kept 3 bases outside the gene matches. CDR1 and CDR2 from the germline V gene are SQVTM and ANQGSEA. This CDR3 region has 14 residues. The CDR3 DNA reads TGCAGCGTTGGAGCGGGAGTAAGCACAGATACGCAGTATTTT. It codes for CSVGAGVSTDTQYF.

This sequence joins TRBV28 and TRBJ2-3, with a possible D match to TRBD2 (7 bases). The V end lost 3 bases, the J end lost 4 bases, and 11 bases lay between the germline ends. This CDR3 is built from 14 residues. Germline V lookup: CDR1 MDHEN, CDR2 SYDVKM. For the CDR3, the DNA is TGTGCCAGCAGTTTCGGGGGGCTAGCAGATACGCAGTATTTT. Translating gives CASSFGGLADTQYF.

This chain joins TRBV6-1 and TRBJ1-1, with D maybe TRBD1 (6 bases). CDR1 and CDR2 from the germline V gene are MNHNS and SASEGT. The CDR3 contains 18 residues. V was shortened by 0 bases and J by 6 bases, with 23 bases between the two germline ends. The CDR3 is CASSEAPGGRPQSPEAFF. DNA of the CDR3: TGTGCCAGCAGTGAAGCGCCCGGGGGCCGGCCCCAAAGCCCTGAAGCTTTCTTT.

This chain links TRBV6-5 with TRBJ2-7; 9 bases match TRBD1. This CDR3 has 15 amino acids. Germline trimming cut 2 bases from V and 9 bases from J; bases unmatched to any gene: 11. Germline loops: CDR1 MNHEY, CDR2 SVGAGI. CDR3 sequence: CASSYTGTGFAGQYF. The CDR3 DNA follows: TGTGCCAGCAGTTACACCGGGACAGGGTTTGCAGGGCAGTACTTC.

The chain has TRBV28 and TRBJ1-2; 7 bases are shared with TRBD1. CDR1 is MDHEN, CDR2 SYDVKM, per germline. The CDR3 has 14 amino acids. V lost 2 bases, J lost 7 bases, and 7 bases stayed unmatched. The CDR3, as DNA: TGTGCCAGCAGTTTAATCCGACAGGGAGGTGGCTACACCTTC. Protein product: CASSLIRQGGGYTF.

On this clone itself: Given a much more abundant clone one base away, this may be a read error. This chain links TRBV27 with TRBJ2-7; D unclear. This CDR3 spans 10 amino acids. Deletions cut 3 bases from V and 7 bases from J, with 4 bases between. Germline values: CDR1 MNHEY, CDR2 SMNVEV (reference sequence). The DNA of the CDR3 is TGTGCCAGCAGTTTGAGGGAGCAGTACTTC. Residues: CASSLREQYF.

Comment on this clone: At the DNA level, this CDR3 is encoded by other sequences in the same sample as well. The V and J genes are TRBV18 and TRBJ2-6; 8 bases map to TRBD1. The CDR3 spans 15 residues. Trimming cost V 3 bases and J 2 bases; bases outside gene matches: 0. From germline, CDR1 is KGHSH and CDR2 LQKENI. The CDR3 reads CASSPDRAGANVLTF. CDR3 nucleotides: TGTGCCAGCTCACCGGACAGGGCTGGGGCCAACGTCCTGACTTTC.

This rearrangement joins TRBV5-1 to TRBJ2-1, with 7 bases matching TRBD2. Germline values: CDR1 SGHRS, CDR2 YFSETQ. Trimming at V came to 4 bases and at J to 4 bases, leaving 5 bases not matched to a gene. The CDR3 extends over 14 amino acids. CDR3 in amino acids: CASSAAAGYNEQFF. CDR3 nucleotides: TGCGCCAGCAGCGCAGCAGCGGGGTACAATGAGCAGTTCTTC.

V gene TRBV11-2 combines with J gene TRBJ1-1, with no clear D. The CDR3 extends over 13 amino acids. Per the germline V gene, CDR1 is SGHAT and CDR2 is FQNNGV. V lost 2 bases, J lost 4 bases, and 8 bases lay in between. The DNA of the CDR3 is TGTGCCAGCAGCTTAACAGAACTCACTGAAGCTTTCTTT. Amino acids: CASSLTELTEAFF.

This chain uses TRBV5-1 with TRBJ1-5; D is uncertain. CDR1 and CDR2 from the germline V gene are SGHRS and YFSETQ. The CDR3 has 13 amino acids. Trimming stripped 0 bases from V and 8 bases from J, with 9 bases between. This chain's CDR3 is CASSLALSEPQHF. CDR3 in DNA: TGCGCCAGCAGCTTGGCCTTATCAGAGCCCCAGCATTTT.

V and J are TRBV28 and TRBJ1-5; D call uncertain. Germline CDR1 and CDR2: MDHEN and SYDVKM. Trimming shortened V by 8 bases and J by 3 bases, and 14 bases separated the two germline ends. The CDR3 covers 14 residues. The CDR3 loop reads CASRPRPYNQPQHF. CDR3 DNA: TGTGCCAGCCGGCCCAGACCCTACAATCAGCCCCAGCATTTT.